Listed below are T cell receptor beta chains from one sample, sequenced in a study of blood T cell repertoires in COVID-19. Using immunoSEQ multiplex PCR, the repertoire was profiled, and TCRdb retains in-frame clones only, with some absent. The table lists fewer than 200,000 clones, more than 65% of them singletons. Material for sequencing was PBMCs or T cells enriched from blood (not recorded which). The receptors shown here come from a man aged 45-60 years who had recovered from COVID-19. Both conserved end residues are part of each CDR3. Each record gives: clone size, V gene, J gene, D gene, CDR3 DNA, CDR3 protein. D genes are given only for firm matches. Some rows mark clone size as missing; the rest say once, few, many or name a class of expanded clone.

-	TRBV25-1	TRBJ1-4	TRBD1	TGTGCCAGCAGACCAACAGGGGTTGGGAGGAAACTGTTTTTT	CASRPTGVGRKLFF
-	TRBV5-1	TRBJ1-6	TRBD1	TGCGCCAGCAGGATTAGACAGGGGATGGATAATTCACCCCTCCACTTT	CASRIRQGMDNSPLHF
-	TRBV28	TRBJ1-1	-	TGTGCCAGCAGTTTCGGGACACCGAACACTGAAGCTTTCTTT	CASSFGTPNTEAFF
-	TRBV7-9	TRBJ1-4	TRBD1	TGTGCCAGCAGCATGGGACAGGAGGCAACTAATGAAAAACTGTTTTTT	CASSMGQEATNEKLFF
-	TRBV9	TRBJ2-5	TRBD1	TGTGCCAGCAGCGCCCTGACAGGGGGCCAGGCCCAGTACTTC	CASSALTGGQAQYF
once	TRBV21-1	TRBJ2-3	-	TGTGCCAGCACCCTAAGCGGGGGGCCTTTCACAGATACGCAGTATTTT	CASTLSGGPFTDTQYF
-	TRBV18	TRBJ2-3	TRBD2	TGTGCCAGCTCACCCATCGCGGGGGGGCCAGATACGCAGTATTTT	CASSPIAGGPDTQYF
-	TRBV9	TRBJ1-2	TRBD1	TGTGCCAGCAGCGTAGGGACAGGGGAATATGGCTACACCTTC	CASSVGTGEYGYTF
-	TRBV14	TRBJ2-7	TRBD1	TGTGCCAGCAGCCAAGATCTCAGGGGGCAGTACGAGCAGTACTTC	CASSQDLRGQYEQYF
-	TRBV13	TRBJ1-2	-	TGTGCCAGCAGCAAGTGGGACAACTACTATGGCTACACCTTC	CASSKWDNYYGYTF
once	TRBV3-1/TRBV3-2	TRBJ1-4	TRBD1	TGTGCCAGCAGCCAAGGAAATACAGGGGGTAATGAAAAACTGTTTTTT	CASSQGNTGGNEKLFF
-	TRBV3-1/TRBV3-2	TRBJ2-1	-	TGTGCCAGCAGCCCCGACCTTATCAGGAGGGTAGGGAATGAGCAGTTCTTC	CASSPDLIRRVGNEQFF
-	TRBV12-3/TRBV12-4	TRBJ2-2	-	TGTGCCAGCAGTTTCACTTCCACCGGGGAGCTGTTTTTT	CASSFTSTGELFF
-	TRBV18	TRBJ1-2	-	TGTGCCAGCTCACCAGGTTTCCAGGGCGGCTATGGCTACACCTTC	CASSPGFQGGYGYTF
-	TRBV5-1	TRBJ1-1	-	TGCGCCAGCAGCCCCGGACTGGAACTGAACACTGAAGCTTTCTTT	CASSPGLELNTEAFF
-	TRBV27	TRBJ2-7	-	TGTGCCAGCAGTCTGGGACAACGAAGCTACGAGCAGTACTTC	CASSLGQRSYEQYF
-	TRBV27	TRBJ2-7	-	TGTGCCAGCAGACCCGCCCCCCTTACGGGGTACTCCGAGCAGTACTTC	CASRPAPLTGYSEQYF
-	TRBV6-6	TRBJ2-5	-	TGTGCCAGCAGCCATCTAAGGGGGGGAGAAGAGACCCAGTACTTC	CASSHLRGGEETQYF
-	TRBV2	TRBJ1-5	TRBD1	TGTGCCAGCAGTGGACTTGGGGGGACAGGTCGCAATCAGCCCCAGCATTTT	CASSGLGGTGRNQPQHF
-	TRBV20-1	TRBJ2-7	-	TGCAGTGCTAAGACTAGGCACGAGCAGTACTTC	CSAKTRHEQYF
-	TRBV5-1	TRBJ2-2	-	TGCGCCAGCAGCTTAGAAAGACTAAACACCGGGGAGCTGTTTTTT	CASSLERLNTGELFF
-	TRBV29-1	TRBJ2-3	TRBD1	TGCAGCGTTGCCCCGACAGGGCAAGGCACAGATACGCAGTATTTT	CSVAPTGQGTDTQYF
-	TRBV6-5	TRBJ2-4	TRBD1	TGTGCCAGCATGGACAGGGTCGGAGCCAAAAACATTCAGTACTTC	CASMDRVGAKNIQYF
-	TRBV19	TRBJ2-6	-	TGTGCCAGTAGTAGTGGACATTTTGGGGCCAACGTCCTGACTTTC	CASSSGHFGANVLTF
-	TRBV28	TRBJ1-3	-	TGTGCCAGCACCGAAGGAGGGGCGGGAAACACCATATATTTT	CASTEGGAGNTIYF
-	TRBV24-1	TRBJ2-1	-	TGTGCCACCAGTGATGGGGGCCCTACCGGGAATGAGCAGTTCTTC	CATSDGGPTGNEQFF
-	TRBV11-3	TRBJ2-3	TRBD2	TGTGCCAGCAGCTTAGGTATTACTAGCGGGGCTTACACAGATACGCAGTATTTT	CASSLGITSGAYTDTQYF
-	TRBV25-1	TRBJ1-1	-	TGTGCCAGCCTCTCAGGGAGGACTGAAGCTTTCTTT	CASLSGRTEAFF
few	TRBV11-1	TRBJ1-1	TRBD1	TGTGCCAGCAGCTTACTCGGGACAGTGAACACTGAAGCTTTCTTT	CASSLLGTVNTEAFF
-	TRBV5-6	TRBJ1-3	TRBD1	TGTGCCAGCAGCCCGACAGGGCTGGGTGAAGCCTCTGGAAACACCATATATTTT	CASSPTGLGEASGNTIYF
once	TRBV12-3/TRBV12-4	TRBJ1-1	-	TGTGCCAGCAGTTTTAGGGGCGTTGAAGCTTTCTTT	CASSFRGVEAFF
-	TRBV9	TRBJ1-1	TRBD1	TGTGCCAGCAGCGCACAGGGGCATGGGTTCACTGAAGCTTTCTTT	CASSAQGHGFTEAFF
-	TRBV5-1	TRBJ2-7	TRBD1	TGCGCCAGCAGCTTGGGGGGACAGGGTTACGAGCAGTACTTC	CASSLGGQGYEQYF
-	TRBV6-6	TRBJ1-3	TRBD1	TGTGCCAGCACTTCCAGGGGGCTGTGGACCATATATTTT	CASTSRGLWTIYF
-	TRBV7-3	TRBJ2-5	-	TGTGCCAGCAGCTTAACGGAGGCACAAGGGACCCAGTACTTC	CASSLTEAQGTQYF
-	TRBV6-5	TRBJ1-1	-	TGTGCCAGCAGTTACTCTAGGGGGACCCATAACACTGAAGCTTTCTTT	CASSYSRGTHNTEAFF
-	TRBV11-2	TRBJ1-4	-	TGTGCCAGCAGCTTAGGAGCAACTAATGAAAAACTGTTTTTT	CASSLGATNEKLFF
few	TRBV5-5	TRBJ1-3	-	TGTGCCAGCAGCGGGGGACTGACTAACTCTGGAAACACCATATATTTT	CASSGGLTNSGNTIYF
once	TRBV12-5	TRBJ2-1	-	TGTGCTAGTGCCAAAAATGGGGGGGCGAATGAGCAGTTCTTC	CASAKNGGANEQFF
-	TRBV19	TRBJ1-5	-	TGTGCCAGTCGGAGGGGGAGGGCAAGCAATCAGCCCCAGCATTTT	CASRRGRASNQPQHF
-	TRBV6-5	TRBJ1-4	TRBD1	TGTGCCACTGGGACAGGGATAATTAAAAAACTGTTTTTT	CATGTGIIKKLFF
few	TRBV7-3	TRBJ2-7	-	TGTGCCAGCAGCTTAGGCAGGGGAGACGAGCAGTACTTC	CASSLGRGDEQYF
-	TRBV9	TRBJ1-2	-	TGTGCCAGCAGCGGGACAGACTATGGCTACACCTTC	CASSGTDYGYTF
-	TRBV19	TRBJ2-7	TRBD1	TGTGCCAGTAGCGGGACAGCGACCTACGAGCAGTACTTC	CASSGTATYEQYF
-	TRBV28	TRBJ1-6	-	TGTGCCAGCAGTTTATTGGTTCCCGGGGAGAATTCACCCCTCCACTTT	CASSLLVPGENSPLHF
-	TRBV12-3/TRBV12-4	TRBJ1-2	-	TGTGCCAGCAGTTTAACTTACTATGGCTACACCTTC	CASSLTYYGYTF
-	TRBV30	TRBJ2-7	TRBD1	TGTGCCTGGAGTGTTGTAGGACAGGGGGCCCACGAGCAGTACTTC	CAWSVVGQGAHEQYF
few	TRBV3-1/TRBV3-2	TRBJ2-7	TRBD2	TGTGCCAGCAGACCTAGCGGGATGAGCTCCTACGAGCAGTACTTC	CASRPSGMSSYEQYF
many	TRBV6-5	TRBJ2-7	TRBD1	TGTGCCAGCAGGCGACAGGGAAACAACTACGAGCAGTACTTC	CASRRQGNNYEQYF
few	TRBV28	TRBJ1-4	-	TGTGCCAGCAGTATCCAGGGCCTGAATGAAAAACTGTTTTTT	CASSIQGLNEKLFF
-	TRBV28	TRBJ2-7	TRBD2	TGTGCCAGCAGCCGTTCTAGCGGGGGGGCCTCCTACGAGCAGTACTTC	CASSRSSGGASYEQYF
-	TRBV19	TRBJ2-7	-	TGTGCCAGTAGTATAACGCAGGGCAACTACGAGCAGTACTTC	CASSITQGNYEQYF
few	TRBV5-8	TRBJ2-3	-	TGTGCCAGCAGCTGGGGACTTAGCACAGATACGCAGTATTTT	CASSWGLSTDTQYF
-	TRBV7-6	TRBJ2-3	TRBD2	TGTGCCAGCAGCTCTAGCGGGGGGTTTAGGTCAGATACGCAGTATTTT	CASSSSGGFRSDTQYF
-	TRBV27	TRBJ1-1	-	TGTGCCAGCAGGAACAAGAACACTGAAGCTTTCTTT	CASRNKNTEAFF
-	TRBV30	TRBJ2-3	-	TGTGCCTGGAGTCGGGGTTACAGAAATACGCAGTATTTT	CAWSRGYRNTQYF
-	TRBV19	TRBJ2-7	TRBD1	TGTGCCAGTAGAGGGGCCGGACAGGGGGTCAACGAGCAGTACTTC	CASRGAGQGVNEQYF